This passage covers 16 T cell receptor beta chains from one sample sequenced in a study of cytomegalovirus exposure and HLA in healthy donors. Sequencing was performed with immunoSEQ multiplex PCR; in TCRdb, only in-frame clones are kept and a portion is missing. This sample yields approximately 180,000 clones, of which 85% to 90% are seen a single time; more than 1.3% belongs to the top ten. Sequencing was done on a sample of PBMCs. Source of these receptors: a woman aged 25 to 39 in good health and CMV-seronegative.

V usage is TRBV5-1 and J usage is TRBJ2-1; 9 positions match TRBD2. Unmatched junction bases numbered 2, after V lost 0 bases and J lost 4 bases. The germline CDR1 and CDR2 sequences are SGHRS and YFSETQ. The CDR3 extends over 15 amino acids. The chain's CDR3 is CASSLAAGGYNEQFF. The CDR3 region has the DNA TGCGCCAGCAGCTTGGCCGCGGGGGGGTACAATGAGCAGTTCTTC.

This chain connects TRBV7-2 to TRBJ2-1; D may be TRBD1 (6 bases). V dropped 2 bases and J dropped 3 bases, with 11 bases sitting between them. Germline assignment: CDR1 SGHTA and CDR2 FQGNSA. The CDR3 is made up of 15 amino acids. CDR3 coding DNA: TGTGCCAGCAGCTTACTACAGGGCGACTACAATGAGCAGTTCTTC. Translating gives CASSLLQGDYNEQFF.

The chain is built from TRBV5-6 and TRBJ2-1, with TRBD2 as a possible D gene (5 bases). The V end lost 0 bases, the J end lost 2 bases, and 6 bases lay between the germline ends. In germline, CDR1 is SGHDT, CDR2 YYEEEE. The length of the CDR3 is 14 residues. In nucleotides, the CDR3 is TGTGCCAGCAGCTTGGAGCGGACCTACAATGAGCAGTTCTTC. Its translation: CASSLERTYNEQFF.

The chain is built from TRBV5-1 and TRBJ1-2; D remains ambiguous. The CDR3 sequence is 17 residues long. In germline, CDR1 is SGHRS, CDR2 YFSETQ. The germline V and J ends were trimmed by 0 bases and 4 bases, with 19 bases remaining between them. CDR3 nucleotides: TGCGCCAGCAGCTTGGGCGGATTAACCCCCGCTAGCTATGGCTACACCTTC. This gives the protein CASSLGGLTPASYGYTF.

This clone was found a few times. The chain is built from TRBV9 and TRBJ1-1, with D hard to call. The CDR3 is 13 residues long. Trimming cost V 4 bases and J 3 bases, with 10 bases left between them. The germline gives CDR1 SGDLS, CDR2 YYNGEE. The CDR3 here is CASSPLPDTEAFF. Here the CDR3 DNA reads TGTGCCAGCAGCCCCCTTCCTGACACTGAAGCTTTCTTT.

The gene calls are TRBV4-1 and TRBJ2-1; unclear D gene. The V end was cut by 0 bases, the J end by 10 bases, with 10 bases between. The CDR3 length is 13 residues. Looked up from germline, CDR1 is MGHRA and CDR2 is YSYEKL. The CDR3 nucleotides read TGCGCCAGCAGCCAAGACGTCGGTGCGGAGCAGTTCTTC. This sequence encodes CASSQDVGAEQFF.

The chain joins TRBV5-6 to TRBJ2-6, with 7 bases fitting TRBD1. The CDR3 contains 18 residues. V shed 4 bases and J 1 base; nucleotides not matched to a gene: 11. Looked up from germline, CDR1 is SGHDT and CDR2 is YYEEEE. As DNA, the CDR3 is TGTGCCAGCAGCCTTGGACAGGTCATCGTATCTGGGGCCAACGTCCTGACTTTC. Its translation: CASSLGQVIVSGANVLTF. The whole variable domain, remainder taken from reference TRBV5-6 and TRBJ2-6, is DAGVTQSPTHLIKTRGQQVTLRCSPKSGHDTVSWYQQALGQGPQFIFQYYEEEERQRGNFPDRFSGHQFPNYSSELNVNALLLGDSALYLCASSLGQVIVSGANVLTFGAGSRLTVL.

This clone has only a few counts. The chain carries TRBV5-8 and TRBJ2-2, with 8 bases identical to TRBD2. Germline-derived CDR1 and CDR2 are SGHTS and YDEGEE. The CDR3 contains 16 residues. V was clipped by 3 bases and J by 3 bases; unmatched bases: 7. The CDR3 nucleotides read TGTGCCAGCAGCTCCCCAGCGGGGGCGGACACCGGGGAGCTGTTTTTT. Translated: CASSSPAGADTGELFF.

The chain recombines TRBV11-3 with TRBJ1-5; D not certain. CDR1 and CDR2 from the germline V gene are SGHNT and YENEEA. V was trimmed by 5 bases and J by 9 bases, leaving 8 bases between them. The CDR3 is 11 amino acids. The CDR3 region is CASSLEWPQHF. Written as DNA, the CDR3 is TGTGCCAGCAGCCTCGAGTGGCCCCAGCATTTT. Variable domain in full (rest from reference TRBV11-3 and TRBJ1-5): EAGVVQSPRYKIIEKKQPVAFWCNPISGHNTLYWYLQNLGQGPELLIRYENEEAVDDSQLPKDRFSAERLKGVDSTLKIQPAELGDSAVYLCASSLEWPQHFGDGTRLSIL.

This clone has a single count. The J gene is TRBJ2-7, the V gene TRBV15, with 7 positions matching TRBD2. The CDR3 is 15 residues long. The germline V gene encodes CDR1 LNHNV and CDR2 YYDKDF (reference sequence). After removal of 1 base from V and 2 bases from J, the junction contained 5 bases not matched to a gene. CDR3 loop: CATSRGGGLTYEQYF. In DNA, the CDR3 is TGTGCCACCAGCAGAGGCGGGGGTCTTACCTACGAGCAGTACTTC.

This clone was seen once. V usage is TRBV5-1 and J usage is TRBJ1-1; D call uncertain. Trimming removed 5 bases from V and 1 base from J, with 12 bases in between. This CDR3 has 14 residues. Looked up from germline, CDR1 is SGHRS and CDR2 is YFSETQ. The CDR3 DNA follows: TGCGCCAGCAGACACCCGACAAAGAACACTGAAGCTTTCTTT. This gives the protein CASRHPTKNTEAFF.

The chain links TRBV12-2 to TRBJ2-7; the table assigns TRBD2, which was not confirmed against the DNA. TRBV12-2 is described as a pseudogene. This CDR3 has 15 residues. The CDR3 loop is CASRRGAGEDREQYF. Here the CDR3 DNA reads TGTGCAAGTCGACGAGGGGCCGGGGAGGATCGCGAGCAGTACTTC.

The CDR3 spells CASSQAGKLETQYF. CDR3 sequence (DNA): TGCGCCAGCAGCCAGGCCGGGAAGCTGGAGACCCAGTACTTC. V and J are TRBV4-1 and TRBJ2-5, with D perhaps matching TRBD2 (5 bases). The CDR3 is 14 amino acids. CDR1 MGHRA and CDR2 YSYEKL come from the germline V gene. Between the trimmed V and J ends, which lost 3 bases and 5 bases, there was a span of 13 bases.

V is TRBV7-2 and J is TRBJ2-2; D may be TRBD1 (6 bases). V gave up 5 bases and J gave up 8 bases, with 12 bases separating them. CDR3 length equals 13 residues. The V gene's germline CDR1 is SGHTA and CDR2 FQGNSA. The CDR3 protein is CASSTRQAGELFF. CDR3 in DNA: TGTGCCAGCAGCACCCGACAGGCTGGGGAGCTGTTTTTT.

This chain connects TRBV14 to TRBJ2-5; TRBD1 agrees at 10 bases. J lost 4 bases, V lost 1 base, and 15 bases had no gene match. The CDR3 spans 19 residues. The germline V gene encodes CDR1 SGHDN and CDR2 FVKESK. CDR3 nucleotides: TGTGCCAGCAGCCAAGGGGACAGGGGCCTCCTAGCCGGAGGAGAGACCCAGTACTTC. Translation: CASSQGDRGLLAGGETQYF.

V is TRBV10-2 and J is TRBJ1-1; 7 bases fit TRBD1. Germline-derived CDR1 and CDR2 are WSHSY and SAAADI. The CDR3 runs 14 residues. The V gene end was trimmed by 7 bases and the J gene end by 0 bases; junction bases not matched to a gene: 5. CDR3 amino acids: CASMGQTMNTEAFF. The CDR3, as DNA: TGCGCCAGCATGGGACAGACCATGAACACTGAAGCTTTCTTT.